This T cell receptor beta chain was retrieved from a study of response to subunit inactivated influenza vaccine. The CDR3 runs to 14 residues. The V segment lost 5 bases and the J segment 2 bases; nucleotides outside the gene matches: 4. Germline values: CDR1 MNHEY, CDR2 SMNVEV (reference sequence). MiXCR, run by TCRdb on the RT-PCR reads, gives a single entry per CDR3 protein. The table lists more than 550,000 distinct CDR3 sequences, 11% of them singletons, with 11% in the top ten. The sample also formed part of further work on T cells expressing NK-cell markers. That work states: With UMIs, 5'RACE template switching was used to make TCR beta cDNA.

Sequenced here: PBMCs from blood, sampled on the day of vaccination. This sequence joins TRBV27 and TRBJ2-5; 8 bases are a match to TRBD1. This TCR was recovered from a man aged 50 or older who received an inactivated influenza vaccine. The CDR3 sequence is CASSTDREQETQYF. For the CDR3, the DNA is TGTGCCAGCAGTACGGACAGGGAACAAGAGACCCAGTACTTC.